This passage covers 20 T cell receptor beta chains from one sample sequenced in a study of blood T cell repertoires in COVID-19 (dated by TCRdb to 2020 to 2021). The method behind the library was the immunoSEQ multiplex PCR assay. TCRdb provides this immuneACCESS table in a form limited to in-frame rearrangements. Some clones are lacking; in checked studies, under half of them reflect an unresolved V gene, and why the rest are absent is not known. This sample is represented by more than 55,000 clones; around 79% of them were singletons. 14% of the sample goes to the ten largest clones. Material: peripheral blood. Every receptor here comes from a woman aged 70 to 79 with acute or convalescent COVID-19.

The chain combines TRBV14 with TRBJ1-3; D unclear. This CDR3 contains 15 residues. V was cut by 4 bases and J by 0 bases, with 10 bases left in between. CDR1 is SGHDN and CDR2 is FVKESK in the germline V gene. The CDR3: CASSRQSSSGNTIYF. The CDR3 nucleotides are TGTGCCAGCAGCCGCCAATCCAGCTCTGGAAACACCATATATTTT.

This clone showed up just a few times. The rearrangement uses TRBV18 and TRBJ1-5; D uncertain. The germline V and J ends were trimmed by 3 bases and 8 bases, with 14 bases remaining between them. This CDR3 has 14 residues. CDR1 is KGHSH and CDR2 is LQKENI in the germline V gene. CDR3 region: CASSPLGGEEPQHF. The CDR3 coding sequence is TGTGCCAGCTCACCCCTTGGTGGGGAGGAGCCCCAGCATTTT. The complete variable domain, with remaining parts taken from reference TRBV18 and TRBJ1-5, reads NAGVMQNPRHLVRRRGQEARLRCSPMKGHSHVYWYRQLPEEGLKFMVYLQKENIIDESGMPKERFSAEFPKEGPSILRIQQVVRGDSAAYFCASSPLGGEEPQHFGDGTRLSIL.

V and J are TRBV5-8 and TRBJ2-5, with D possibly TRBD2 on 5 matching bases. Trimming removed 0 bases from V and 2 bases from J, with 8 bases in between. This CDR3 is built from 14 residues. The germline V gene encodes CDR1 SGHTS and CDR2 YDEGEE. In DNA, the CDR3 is TGTGCCAGCAGCTTGGGAGGGTTACAAGAGACCCAGTACTTC. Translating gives CASSLGGLQETQYF.

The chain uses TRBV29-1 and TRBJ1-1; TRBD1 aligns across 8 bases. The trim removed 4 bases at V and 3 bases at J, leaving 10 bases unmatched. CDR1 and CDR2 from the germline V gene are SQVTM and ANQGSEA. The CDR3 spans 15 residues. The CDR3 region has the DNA TGCAGCGTTGGGACAGGGTCTGAGGAGGACACTGAAGCTTTCTTT. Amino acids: CSVGTGSEEDTEAFF.

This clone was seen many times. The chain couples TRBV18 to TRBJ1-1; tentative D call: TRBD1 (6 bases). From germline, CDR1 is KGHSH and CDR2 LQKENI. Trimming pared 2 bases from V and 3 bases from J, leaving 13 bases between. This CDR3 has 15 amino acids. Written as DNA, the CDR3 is TGTGCCAGCTCACCAGTCACAGGGAAGGACACTGAAGCTTTCTTT. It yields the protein CASSPVTGKDTEAFF.

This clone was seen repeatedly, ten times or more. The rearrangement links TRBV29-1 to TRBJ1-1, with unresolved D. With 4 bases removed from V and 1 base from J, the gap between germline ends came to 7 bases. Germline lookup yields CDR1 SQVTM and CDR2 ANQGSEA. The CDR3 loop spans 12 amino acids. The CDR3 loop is CSVGSGNTEAFF. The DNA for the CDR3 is TGCAGCGTTGGTTCCGGGAACACTGAAGCTTTCTTT. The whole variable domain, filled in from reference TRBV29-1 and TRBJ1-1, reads SAVISQKPSRDICQRGTSLTIQCQVDSQVTMMFWYRQQPGQSLTLIATANQGSEATYESGFVIDKFPISRPNLTFSTLTVSNMSPEDSSIYLCSVGSGNTEAFFGQGTRLTVV.

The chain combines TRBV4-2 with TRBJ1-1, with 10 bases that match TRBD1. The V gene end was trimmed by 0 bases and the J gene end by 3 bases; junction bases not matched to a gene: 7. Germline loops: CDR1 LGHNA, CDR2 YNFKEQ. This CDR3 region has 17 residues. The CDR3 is CASSQETTGTGDTEAFF. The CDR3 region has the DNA TGTGCCAGCAGCCAAGAGACGACCGGGACAGGGGACACTGAAGCTTTCTTT.

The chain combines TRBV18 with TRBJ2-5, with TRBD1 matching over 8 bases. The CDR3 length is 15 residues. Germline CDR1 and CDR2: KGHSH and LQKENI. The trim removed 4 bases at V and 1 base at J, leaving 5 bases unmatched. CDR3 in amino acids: CASSRSGTGQETQYF. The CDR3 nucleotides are TGTGCCAGCTCACGCTCCGGGACAGGCCAAGAGACCCAGTACTTC.

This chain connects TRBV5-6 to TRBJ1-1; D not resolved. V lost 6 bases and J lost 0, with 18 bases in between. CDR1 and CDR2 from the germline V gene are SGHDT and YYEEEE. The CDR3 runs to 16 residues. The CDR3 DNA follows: TGTGCCAGCATATTCGGGAGGAACCTCATGAACACTGAAGCTTTCTTT. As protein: CASIFGRNLMNTEAFF.

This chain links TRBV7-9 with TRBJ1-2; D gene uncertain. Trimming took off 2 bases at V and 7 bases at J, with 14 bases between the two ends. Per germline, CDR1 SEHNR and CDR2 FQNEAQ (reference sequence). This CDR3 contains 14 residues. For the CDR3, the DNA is TGTGCCAGCAGCTTATCTGGGAGCCTTTCTGGCTACACCTTC. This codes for CASSLSGSLSGYTF. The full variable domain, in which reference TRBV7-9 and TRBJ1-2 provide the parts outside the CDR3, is DTGVSQNPRHKITKRGQNVTFRCDPISEHNRLYWYRQTLGQGPEFLTYFQNEAQLEKSRLLSDRFSAERPKGSFSTLEIQRTEQGDSAMYLCASSLSGSLSGYTFGSGTRLTVV.

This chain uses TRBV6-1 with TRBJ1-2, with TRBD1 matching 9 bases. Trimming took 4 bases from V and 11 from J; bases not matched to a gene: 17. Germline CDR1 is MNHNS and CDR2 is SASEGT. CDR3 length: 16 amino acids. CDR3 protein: CASSVDRGPKARSYTF. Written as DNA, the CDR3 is TGTGCCAGCAGTGTGGACAGGGGACCCAAGGCCCGATCTTACACCTTC.

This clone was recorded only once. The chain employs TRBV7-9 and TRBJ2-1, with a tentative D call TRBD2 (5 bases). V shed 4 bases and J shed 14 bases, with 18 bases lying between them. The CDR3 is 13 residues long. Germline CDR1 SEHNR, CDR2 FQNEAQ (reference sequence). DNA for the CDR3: TGTGCCAGCAGCTCGATGGGTGGGGAGTCGGAGTTCTTC. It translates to CASSSMGGESEFF. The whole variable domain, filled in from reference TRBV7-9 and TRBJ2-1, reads DTGVSQNPRHKITKRGQNVTFRCDPISEHNRLYWYRQTLGQGPEFLTYFQNEAQLEKSRLLSDRFSAERPKGSFSTLEIQRTEQGDSAMYLCASSSMGGESEFFGPGTRLTVL.

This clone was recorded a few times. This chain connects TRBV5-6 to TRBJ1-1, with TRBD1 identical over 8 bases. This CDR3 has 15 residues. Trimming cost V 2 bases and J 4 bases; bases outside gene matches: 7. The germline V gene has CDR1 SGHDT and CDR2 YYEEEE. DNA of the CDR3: TGTGCCAGCAGCTTCCCTCAGGGGGCGGGCACTGAAGCTTTCTTT. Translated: CASSFPQGAGTEAFF.

The CDR3 DNA follows: TGTGCCAGCAGTTTAGGGGGACAGGGGTATGGCTACACCTTC. This translates into CASSLGGQGYGYTF. The genes are TRBV27 and TRBJ1-2, with 10 bases fitting TRBD1. The ends lost 2 bases at V and 5 bases at J; junction bases unmatched: 2. From germline, CDR1 is MNHEY and CDR2 SMNVEV (reference sequence). The CDR3 sequence is 14 residues long.

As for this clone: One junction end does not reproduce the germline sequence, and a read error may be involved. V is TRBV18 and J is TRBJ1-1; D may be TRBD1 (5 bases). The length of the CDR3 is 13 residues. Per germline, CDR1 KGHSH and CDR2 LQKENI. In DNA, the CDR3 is TGTGCCAGCTCACCTGGGGCGAACAGTGAAGCTTTCTTT. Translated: CASSPGANSEAFF.

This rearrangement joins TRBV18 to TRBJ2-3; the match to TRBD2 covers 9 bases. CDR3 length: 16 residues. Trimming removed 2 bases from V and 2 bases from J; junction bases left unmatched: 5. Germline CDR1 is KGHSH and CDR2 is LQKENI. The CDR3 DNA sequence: TGTGCCAGCTCACCAGGGCTAGCGGGGACCACAGATACGCAGTATTTT. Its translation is CASSPGLAGTTDTQYF. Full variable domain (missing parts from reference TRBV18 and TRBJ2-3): NAGVMQNPRHLVRRRGQEARLRCSPMKGHSHVYWYRQLPEEGLKFMVYLQKENIIDESGMPKERFSAEFPKEGPSILRIQQVVRGDSAAYFCASSPGLAGTTDTQYFGPGTRLTVL.

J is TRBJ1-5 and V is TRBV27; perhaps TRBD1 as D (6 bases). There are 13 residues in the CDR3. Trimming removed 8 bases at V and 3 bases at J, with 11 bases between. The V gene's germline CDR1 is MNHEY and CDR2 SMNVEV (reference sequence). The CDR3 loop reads CASGDRLNQPQHF. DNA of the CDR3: TGTGCCAGCGGAGACAGGCTCAATCAGCCCCAGCATTTT.

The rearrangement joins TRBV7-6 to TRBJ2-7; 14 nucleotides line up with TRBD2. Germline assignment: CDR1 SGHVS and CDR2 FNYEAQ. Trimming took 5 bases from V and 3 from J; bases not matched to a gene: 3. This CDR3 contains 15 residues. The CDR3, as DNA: TGTGCCAGCAGCCGGACTAGCGGGGGGAACTACGAGCAGTACTTC. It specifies CASSRTSGGNYEQYF.

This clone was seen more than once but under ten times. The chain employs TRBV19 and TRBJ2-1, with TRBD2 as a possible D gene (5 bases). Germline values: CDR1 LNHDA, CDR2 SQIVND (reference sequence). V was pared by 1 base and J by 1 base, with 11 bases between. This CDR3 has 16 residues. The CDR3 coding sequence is TGTGCCAGTAGTATAGTAGGACTGATATCCTACAATGAGCAGTTCTTC. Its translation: CASSIVGLISYNEQFF.

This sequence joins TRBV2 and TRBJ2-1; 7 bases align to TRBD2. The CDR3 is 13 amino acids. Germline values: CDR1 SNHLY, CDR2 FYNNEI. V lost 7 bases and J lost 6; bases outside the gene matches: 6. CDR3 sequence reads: CASNLGGINEQFF. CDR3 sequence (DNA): TGTGCCAGCAATTTGGGGGGGATCAATGAGCAGTTCTTC.